This entry concerns a single T cell receptor beta chain. The sample originates from a study of blood T cell repertoires in COVID-19. In the study overall: Sites in the United States, Italy and Spain provided acute and convalescent COVID-19 samples. From T cells, B-cell-depleted T cells, or PBMCs came the material, which was cDNA or gDNA.

As handled by the study authors: Nucleated cell number was recorded as an estimate derived from reference gene primer amplification. The protocol was immunoSEQ multiplex PCR, while the TCRdb copy is restricted to in-frame clones and leaves out a portion. Clone size and V and J calls were adopted from that table, with D and trimming inferred from the DNA. The sample consists of fewer than 70,000 clones, 60% to 85% of them appearing once. V dropped 1 base and J dropped 8 bases, with 8 bases sitting between them. This CDR3 spans 13 amino acids. Germline V CDR1 and CDR2: MGHRA, YSYEKL. Sequencing input: peripheral blood. V usage is TRBV4-1 and J usage is TRBJ1-4; a weak D match, TRBD1 (5 bases). The receptor was isolated from a man in his sixties with acute or convalescent COVID-19. The CDR3 reads CASSQGGGEKLFF. The DNA for the CDR3 is TGCGCCAGCAGCCAAGGGGGCGGAGAAAAACTGTTTTTT.